Following are 21 T cell receptor beta chains from one sample sequenced in a study of T cell responses to AZD1222 COVID-19 vaccine. Sequencing used immunoSEQ multiplex PCR; TCRdb keeps in-frame clones, though not all of them. Of about 100,000 clones listed, around nine tenths are singletons. This specimen consisted of peripheral blood, obtained on day 0 of AZD1222 vaccination. Every receptor here comes from an adult in good health.

This sequence joins TRBV19 and TRBJ1-1; possible D gene TRBD1, 6 bases. The CDR3 has 17 amino acids. Deletions cut 8 bases from V and 0 bases from J, with 22 bases between. Germline CDR1 LNHDA, CDR2 SQIVND (reference sequence). In DNA form, the CDR3 reads TGTGCCAGTGCTCTCCCCGGACAGAGAAAGATGAACACTGAAGCTTTCTTT. Its protein product is CASALPGQRKMNTEAFF.

This rearrangement joins TRBV3-1 (or the pseudogene TRBV3-2) to TRBJ2-3; weak D call: TRBD2 (6 bases). The CDR3 covers 15 residues. Germline CDR1 is LGHDT and CDR2 is YNNKEL (reference sequence). The V end lost 0 bases, the J end lost 2 bases, and 9 bases lay between the germline ends. CDR3 amino acids: CASSQDGGFTDTQYF. The CDR3 bases are TGTGCCAGCAGCCAAGATGGGGGGTTCACAGATACGCAGTATTTT.

The chain joins TRBV29-1 to TRBJ1-3; 8 bases align to TRBD1. The CDR3 has 14 residues. Trimming removed 5 bases from V and 4 bases from J; junction bases left unmatched: 7. Germline assignment: CDR1 SQVTM and CDR2 ANQGSEA. CDR3 DNA: TGCAGCGTTAGGACAGGGCTCCCCGGAAACACCATATATTTT. Translated: CSVRTGLPGNTIYF. Using reference TRBV29-1 and TRBJ1-3 for the parts outside the CDR3, the full variable domain is SAVISQKPSRDICQRGTSLTIQCQVDSQVTMMFWYRQQPGQSLTLIATANQGSEATYESGFVIDKFPISRPNLTFSTLTVSNMSPEDSSIYLCSVRTGLPGNTIYFGEGSWLTVV.

As concerns this clone: At one end, the junction sequence differs from germline, possibly due to a read error. In DNA, the CDR3 is TGTGCCAGCAGTGAAGTAGGGGATGTCCCGGGCGACTTC. This sequence encodes CASSEVGDVPGDF. This chain joins TRBV6-1 and TRBJ2-7, with a tentative D call TRBD1 (5 bases). This CDR3 comprises 13 residues. Germline assignment: CDR1 MNHNS and CDR2 SASEGT.

For the CDR3, the DNA is TGTGCCAGCTCCTACCGGACAGTGGAGACCCAGTACTTC. As protein: CASSYRTVETQYF. The V call is TRBV2, the J call TRBJ2-5; possibly TRBD1 for D (6 bases). Germline CDR1 SNHLY, CDR2 FYNNEI. V was pared by 8 bases and J by 5 bases, with 15 bases between. This CDR3 region has 13 residues.

In its sample, this clone was seen once. The chain links TRBV5-8 to TRBJ2-1; 7 bases are shared with TRBD2. Per the germline V gene, CDR1 is SGHTS and CDR2 is YDEGEE. CDR3 length equals 14 residues. V dropped 4 bases and J dropped 4; count of bases not matched to a gene: 5. CDR3 in amino acids: CASSVRDYYNEQFF. Written as DNA, the CDR3 is TGTGCCAGCAGCGTCCGGGACTATTACAATGAGCAGTTCTTC.

The chain couples TRBV7-2 to TRBJ2-3; D remains unclear. The CDR3 contains 12 residues. The V end lost 10 bases, the J end lost 6 bases, and 14 bases lay between the germline ends. Germline CDR1 SGHTA, CDR2 FQGNSA. CDR3 coding DNA: TGTGCCATCCGGACCTCAGCGGATACGCAGTATTTT. Translation: CAIRTSADTQYF.

The chain has TRBV6-6 and TRBJ1-2; 10 bases map to TRBD1. V gave up 5 bases and J gave up 4 bases; unmatched junction bases: 22. Germline V CDR1 and CDR2: MNHNY, SVGAGI (reference sequence). This CDR3 is 20 amino acids long. The CDR3 sequence is CASSPGTGVLHRKMTYGYTF. CDR3 sequence (DNA): TGTGCCAGCAGTCCCGGGACAGGGGTTCTGCATAGGAAGATGACCTATGGCTACACCTTC.

Worth noting for this clone: One end of the junction does not line up with germline, which may come from a read error. The chain uses TRBV20-1 and TRBJ1-1; D gene ambiguous. Germline CDR1 and CDR2: DFQATT and SNEGSKA (reference sequence). This CDR3 is 11 amino acids long. As DNA, the CDR3 is TGCAGCGCTAGAATGGGGACTGAAGCTTTCTTT. Protein sequence: CSARMGTEAFF.

The genes are TRBV3-1 (or the pseudogene TRBV3-2) and TRBJ1-2, with D possibly being TRBD1 (5 bases). The ends were cut back, 4 bases at V and 7 bases at J, with 10 bases in the middle. The germline V gene has CDR1 LGHDT and CDR2 YNNKEL (reference sequence). There are 12 residues in the CDR3. CDR3 DNA: TGTGCCAGCAGCCGAGGGGAGTTTGGCTACACCTTC. Its translation: CASSRGEFGYTF.

The V gene is TRBV5-8, the J gene TRBJ1-5, with D uncertain. From germline, CDR1 is SGHTS and CDR2 YDEGEE. The CDR3 extends over 15 amino acids. V dropped 0 bases and J dropped 1 base, with 8 bases sitting between them. The CDR3 region has the DNA TGTGCCAGCAGCTTGGTTTCGGGGAGCAATCAGCCCCAGCATTTT. Translated: CASSLVSGSNQPQHF.

V gene TRBV28 combines with J gene TRBJ2-7; D might be TRBD1 (5 bases). V lost 5 bases, J lost 6 bases, and 14 bases lay in between. The CDR3 totals 13 residues. CDR1 MDHEN and CDR2 SYDVKM come from the germline V gene. The CDR3 nucleotides are TGTGCCAGCAGTCTCGACAGAGCCGGCGAGCAGTACTTC. This gives the protein CASSLDRAGEQYF. The full variable domain, its missing parts supplied by reference TRBV28 and TRBJ2-7, is DVKVTQSSRYLVKRTGEKVFLECVQDMDHENMFWYRQDPGLGLRLIYFSYDVKMKEKGDIPEGYSVSREKKERFSLILESASTNQTSMYLCASSLDRAGEQYFGPGTRLTVT.

V gene TRBV28 combines with J gene TRBJ1-2, with 7 bases lining up with TRBD1. This CDR3 contains 13 residues. Trimming took 6 bases from V and 1 from J; bases not matched to a gene: 2. Germline V gives CDR1 MDHEN, CDR2 SYDVKM. Here the CDR3 DNA reads TGTGCCAGCAGGGACAGGAGTAACTATGGCTACACCTTC. Amino acid sequence: CASRDRSNYGYTF.

This clone was observed a single time. As DNA, the CDR3 is TGTGCCAGCAGCGTTTTTTCTAGCGGGGGAATAGACAATGAGCAGTTCTTC. Protein: CASSVFSSGGIDNEQFF. The J gene is TRBJ2-1, the V gene TRBV9; 10 nucleotides align to TRBD2. The germline V gene has CDR1 SGDLS and CDR2 YYNGEE. Trimming removed 2 bases from V and 5 bases from J; junction bases left unmatched: 10. The CDR3 has 17 amino acids.

The V gene is TRBV7-2, the J gene TRBJ2-7; possibly TRBD1 for D (6 bases). Germline values: CDR1 SGHTA, CDR2 FQGNSA. The CDR3 has 14 residues. The V gene lost 4 bases and the J gene lost 0 bases, with 10 bases spanning the gap. The CDR3 is CASSWGPSSYEQYF. The DNA for the CDR3 is TGTGCCAGCAGCTGGGGGCCGAGCTCCTACGAGCAGTACTTC.

J is TRBJ2-2 and V is TRBV6-5; the match to TRBD1 covers 10 bases. Unmatched junction bases numbered 4, after V lost 5 bases and J lost 7 bases. The CDR3 consists of 14 residues. CDR1 is MNHEY and CDR2 is SVGAGI in the germline V gene. For the CDR3, the DNA is TGTGCCAGCAGTCGACAGGGGGCGATCGGGGAGCTGTTTTTT. Encoded protein: CASSRQGAIGELFF.

This rearrangement joins TRBV6-6 to TRBJ2-7, with D possibly matching TRBD1 (6 bases). V was trimmed by 0 bases and J by 4 bases, leaving 13 bases between them. The CDR3 totals 15 residues. Per germline, CDR1 MNHNY and CDR2 SVGAGI (reference sequence). In DNA form, the CDR3 reads TGTGCCAGCAGTTACTCGAGAGGGGGAGCGTACGAGCAGTACTTC. This sequence encodes CASSYSRGGAYEQYF.

This rearrangement joins TRBV6-5 to TRBJ2-1; 7 positions match TRBD1. The germline V gene encodes CDR1 MNHEY and CDR2 SVGAGI. CDR3 length: 15 amino acids. V was clipped by 6 bases and J by 0 bases; unmatched bases: 5. The DNA for the CDR3 is TGTGCCAGCAGCCTACAGGGGAGCTCCTACAATGAGCAGTTCTTC. It translates to CASSLQGSSYNEQFF.

The chain has TRBV4-1 and TRBJ2-2; tentative D call: TRBD2 (5 bases). Germline CDR1 reads MGHRA; CDR2 reads YSYEKL. The V end lost 1 base, the J end lost 0 bases, and 12 bases lay between the germline ends. The CDR3 sequence is 17 residues long. The CDR3: CASSQVWGSANTGELFF. In DNA, the CDR3 is TGCGCCAGCAGCCAAGTTTGGGGTAGCGCGAACACCGGGGAGCTGTTTTTT.

The chain employs TRBV4-3 and TRBJ1-2, with 8 bases matching TRBD1. In germline, CDR1 is LGHNA, CDR2 YSLEER. The J segment lost 2 bases and the V segment lost 2 bases, leaving 16 bases of the junction unmatched. The CDR3 extends over 19 amino acids. The CDR3 DNA reads TGCGCCAGCAGCCAAACATTCCGCCCCCCAGGGGGCCTAAACTATGGCTACACCTTC. Its protein product is CASSQTFRPPGGLNYGYTF.

This clone was recorded only once. The genes are TRBV9 and TRBJ1-3, with TRBD1 matching 10 bases. The germline V gene has CDR1 SGDLS and CDR2 YYNGEE. The CDR3 has 17 residues. V gave up 3 bases and J gave up 3 bases; unmatched junction bases: 9. For the CDR3, the DNA is TGTGCCAGCAGCGCAGGACAGGGGGTATCGGGTGGAAACACCATATATTTT. Protein: CASSAGQGVSGGNTIYF. Full variable domain (missing parts from reference TRBV9 and TRBJ1-3): DSGVTQTPKHLITATGQRVTLRCSPRSGDLSVYWYQQSLDQGLQFLIQYYNGEERAKGNILERFSAQQFPDLHSELNLSSLELGDSALYFCASSAGQGVSGGNTIYFGEGSWLTVV.